Shown below are 24 T cell receptor beta chains from a single sample sequenced in a study of regulatory T cells in long-lasting Graves disease. Time point here: newly diagnosed GD, antithyroid drugs for less than 3 months. From RNA extracted from PBMCs, the TCR library was made. To make TCR beta libraries, researchers used iRepertoire HTBI primers and Arm-PCR of CDR3 regions. TCRdb re-called the multiplex PCR reads through MiXCR, storing one row per CDR3 protein. Among around 400,000 distinct CDR3 sequences listed, about 16% were seen once. The material sequenced was peripheral blood mononuclear cells (PBMCs), taken at new diagnosis, from a patient treated with antithyroid drugs. The receptors come from a female donor with Graves disease.

This clonotype was seen repeatedly, ten times or more. The rearrangement uses TRBV27 and TRBJ2-7; a possible D gene is TRBD1 (5 bases). The ends were cut back, 5 bases at V and 3 bases at J, with 14 bases in the middle. CDR1 MNHEY and CDR2 SMNVEV come from the germline V gene (reference sequence). The CDR3 is 14 amino acids. The CDR3 DNA reads TGTGCCAGCAGTGCACAGGAGCGAATCTACGAGCAGTACTTC. Its protein product is CASSAQERIYEQYF.

This chain connects TRBV28 to TRBJ2-1, with D perhaps TRBD1 (5 bases). The end of the DNA fits TRBJ2-5 better, so the J call may be wrong. The CDR3 totals 14 residues. The germline V gene encodes CDR1 MDHEN and CDR2 SYDVKM. The CDR3 reads CASTSGRGRGTQYF. Here the CDR3 DNA reads TGTGCCAGCACCTCAGGTCGCGGAAGGGGGACCCAGTACTTC.

This clonotype was observed a handful of times. V usage is TRBV6-5 and J usage is TRBJ1-3, with D maybe TRBD1 (6 bases). Germline CDR1 is MNHEY and CDR2 is SVGAGI. Trimming pared 2 bases from V and 0 bases from J, leaving 11 bases between. The CDR3 is made up of 16 amino acids. The CDR3 here is CASSYPDRHSGNTIYF. The CDR3, as DNA: TGTGCCAGCAGTTACCCCGACAGGCACTCTGGAAACACCATATATTTT.

The rearrangement uses TRBV28 and TRBJ2-1; D gene unclear. Between the trimmed V and J ends, which lost 7 bases and 0 bases, there was a span of 13 bases. This CDR3 is built from 15 residues. CDR1 is MDHEN, CDR2 SYDVKM, per germline. This CDR3 reads CASNLRESSYNEQFF. The CDR3, as DNA: TGTGCCAGCAATTTGAGAGAGAGCTCCTACAATGAGCAGTTCTTC.

Ten or more counts support this clonotype. The V call is TRBV7-2, the J call TRBJ1-1; D might be TRBD1 (5 bases). Trimming cost V 5 bases and J 1 base, with 8 bases left between them. The CDR3 consists of 13 residues. Germline V lookup: CDR1 SGHTA, CDR2 FQGNSA. CDR3 nucleotide sequence: TGTGCCAGCAGCGGACACCCGAACACTGAAGCTTTCTTT. This translates into CASSGHPNTEAFF.

This clonotype appeared a few times. The V gene is TRBV28, the J gene TRBJ2-7, with TRBD1 identical over 12 bases. J was trimmed by 4 bases and V by 6 bases; bases with no gene match: 10. This CDR3 has 16 residues. Germline V lookup: CDR1 MDHEN, CDR2 SYDVKM. CDR3 nucleotide sequence: TGTGCCAGCAGCGTGGCTCCGGGACAGGGGGCATACGAGCAGTACTTC. This translates into CASSVAPGQGAYEQYF.

There are many counts of this clonotype. V and J are TRBV28 and TRBJ2-1; 9 bases are shared with TRBD1. Germline trimming cut 3 bases from V and 6 bases from J; bases unmatched to any gene: 3. Germline assignment: CDR1 MDHEN and CDR2 SYDVKM. The CDR3 consists of 14 residues. For the CDR3, the DNA is TGTGCCAGCAGTTTCGGGGACAGGGCCAATGAGCAGTTCTTC. This translates into CASSFGDRANEQFF. The whole variable domain, filled in from reference TRBV28 and TRBJ2-1, reads DVKVTQSSRYLVKRTGEKVFLECVQDMDHENMFWYRQDPGLGLRLIYFSYDVKMKEKGDIPEGYSVSREKKERFSLILESASTNQTSMYLCASSFGDRANEQFFGPGTRLTVL.

This sequence joins TRBV15 and TRBJ1-1; the D gene is possibly TRBD1 (5 bases). The CDR3 runs to 15 residues. The germline CDR1 and CDR2 sequences are LNHNV and YYDKDF (reference sequence). V lost 0 bases, J lost 1 base, and 9 bases lay in between. The CDR3 loop reads CATSRDTGRNTEAFF. The DNA of the CDR3 is TGTGCCACCAGCAGAGATACGGGACGGAACACTGAAGCTTTCTTT.

In its sample, this clonotype was seen many times. The V call is TRBV2, the J call TRBJ2-7; 11 bases agree with TRBD1. The length of the CDR3 is 15 residues. CDR1 and CDR2 (germline): SNHLY, FYNNEI. V lost 6 bases to trimming and J lost 6 bases; unmatched junction nucleotides: 10. CDR3 sequence (DNA): TGTGCCAGCAGACAAAGGACAGGGGGCTCCCTCGAGCAGTACTTC. Amino acid sequence: CASRQRTGGSLEQYF.

This clonotype was detected a few times. The chain is built from TRBV19 and TRBJ1-1, with D maybe TRBD1 (5 bases). Trimming left V 7 bases short and J 4 bases short, with 16 bases between. The CDR3 consists of 14 residues. Germline-derived CDR1 and CDR2 are LNHDA and SQIVND (reference sequence). The CDR3 here is CASTAGWESTEAFF. CDR3 DNA sequence: TGTGCCAGTACCGCAGGGTGGGAGAGCACTGAAGCTTTCTTT.

The sample holds many counts of this clonotype. The V call is TRBV5-6, the J call TRBJ2-3; D not resolved. The germline CDR1 and CDR2 sequences are SGHDT and YYEEEE. The CDR3 runs to 14 residues. The V and J ends lost 4 bases and 4 bases respectively, with 13 bases between them. The chain's CDR3 is CASSPRVEADTQYF. The CDR3 DNA reads TGTGCCAGCAGCCCCCGAGTGGAAGCAGATACGCAGTATTTT. Full variable domain (missing parts from reference TRBV5-6 and TRBJ2-3): DAGVTQSPTHLIKTRGQQVTLRCSPKSGHDTVSWYQQALGQGPQFIFQYYEEEERQRGNFPDRFSGHQFPNYSSELNVNALLLGDSALYLCASSPRVEADTQYFGPGTRLTVL.

V is TRBV12-3 or TRBV12-4 and J is TRBJ2-2; no definite D call. V dropped 3 bases and J dropped 7 bases, with 15 bases sitting between them. The CDR3 extends over 15 amino acids. In DNA, the CDR3 is TGTGCCAGCAGTTTTATGGGCTTAGGGTTCGGGGAGCTGTTTTTT. This translates into CASSFMGLGFGELFF.

This clonotype was seen repeatedly, ten times or more. The chain carries TRBV20-1 and TRBJ1-1, with D possibly matching TRBD1 (6 bases). V shed 3 bases and J shed 7 bases, with 12 bases lying between them. CDR1 and CDR2 from the germline V gene are DFQATT and SNEGSKA (reference sequence). There are 12 residues in the CDR3. Here the CDR3 reads CSARAGAGEAFF. CDR3 DNA: TGCAGTGCTAGGGCAGGGGCAGGTGAAGCTTTCTTT.

This clonotype was seen at least ten times. This rearrangement joins TRBV20-1 to TRBJ2-3; TRBD1 matches at 10 bases. The junction had 8 bases not matched to a gene; V was cut back by 4 bases and J by 1 base. Germline loops: CDR1 DFQATT, CDR2 SNEGSKA (reference sequence). This CDR3 region has 16 residues. The CDR3: CSANSGTGEGTDTQYF. DNA of the CDR3: TGCAGTGCTAACTCCGGGACAGGGGAAGGCACAGATACGCAGTATTTT.

In its sample, this clonotype was seen many times. The genes are TRBV11-2 and TRBJ2-5; TRBD2 is a possible D gene (5 bases). Germline CDR1 is SGHAT and CDR2 is FQNNGV. V shed 5 bases and J shed 1 base, with 14 bases lying between them. The CDR3 runs 15 residues. DNA of the CDR3: TGTGCCAGCAGCCCCACGGGGTTTCGCCAAGAGACCCAGTACTTC. It codes for CASSPTGFRQETQYF.

The table lists this clonotype with many counts. The gene calls are TRBV20-1 and TRBJ2-7; 10 bases are a match to TRBD1. V trimming: 5 bases; J trimming: 1 base; junction bases outside the gene matches: 5. The CDR3 has 14 amino acids. CDR1 DFQATT and CDR2 SNEGSKA come from the germline V gene (reference sequence). The CDR3 is CSAERDRGSYEQYF. For the CDR3, the DNA is TGCAGTGCTGAACGGGACAGGGGATCCTACGAGCAGTACTTC.

This clonotype came up many times. The rearrangement uses TRBV11-2 and TRBJ2-5; D is unclear. Germline CDR1 reads SGHAT; CDR2 reads FQNNGV. The length of the CDR3 is 14 residues. V gave up 1 base and J gave up 4 bases, with 10 bases separating them. CDR3 in DNA: TGTGCCAGCAGCTTAGTCTCCTTGGGAGAGACCCAGTACTTC. It yields the protein CASSLVSLGETQYF.

In this sample, this clonotype turned up many times. The J gene is TRBJ2-3, the V gene TRBV28; unclear D gene. CDR1 MDHEN and CDR2 SYDVKM come from the germline V gene. The CDR3 contains 15 residues. Trimming removed 4 bases from V and 0 bases from J, with 11 bases in between. The CDR3 protein is CASSSPQRSTDTQYF. In DNA form, the CDR3 reads TGTGCCAGCAGTTCCCCACAGCGAAGCACAGATACGCAGTATTTT.

This CDR3 is CASSQGGRGRGYTF. For the CDR3, the DNA is TGCGCCAGCAGCCAAGGGGGGAGGGGGCGCGGCTACACCTTC. The chain uses TRBV4-1 and TRBJ1-2, with TRBD1 matching 7 bases. Germline V lookup: CDR1 MGHRA, CDR2 YSYEKL. The CDR3 totals 14 residues. V shed 1 base, J shed 8 bases, and the junction held 7 bases outside the gene matches.

Only a few counts were recorded for this clonotype. This sequence may be a read error, since a much larger clone differs from it by one base. This chain uses TRBV27 with TRBJ2-5; the D call may be TRBD1 or TRBD2 (9 bases each). Germline V gene data show CDR1 as MNHEY and CDR2 as SMNVEV (reference sequence). This CDR3 contains 16 residues. With 4 bases removed from V and 5 bases from J, the gap between germline ends came to 20 bases. The CDR3 nucleotides are TGTGCCAGCAGTTCCGGGACAGGGAGCGGGAGGGAGACCCAGTACTTC. Amino acid sequence: CASSSGTGSGRETQYF.

This clonotype occurred many times. The chain uses TRBV7-2 and TRBJ2-1; D unresolved. Germline V gene sequence: CDR1 SGHTA, CDR2 FQGNSA. The germline V and J ends were trimmed by 0 bases and 10 bases, with 13 bases remaining between them. The CDR3 totals 14 residues. The CDR3 DNA is TGTGCCAGCAGCTTAGCGACCCCTGCCTGGGAGCAGTTCTTC. It specifies CASSLATPAWEQFF. Based on the CDR3 plus reference TRBV7-2 and TRBJ2-1, the full variable domain is GAGVSQSPSNKVTEKGKDVELRCDPISGHTALYWYRQSLGQGLEFLIYFQGNSAPDKSGLPSDRFSAERTGGSVSTLTIQRTQQEDSAVYLCASSLATPAWEQFFGPGTRLTVL.

With regard to this clonotype: Just one base apart from a much larger clone, this may be a read error. The genes are TRBV27 and TRBJ2-3; D might be TRBD1 (5 bases). This CDR3 has 15 residues. Germline loops: CDR1 MNHEY, CDR2 SMNVEV (reference sequence). Written as DNA, the CDR3 is TGTGCCAGCAGTTTAGCTCTAGGGGTCACAGATGCGCAGTATTTT. It translates to CASSLALGVTDAQYF.

This clonotype was picked up a small number of times. The CDR3 DNA is TGTGCCAGCAGCCCGGACCGTTCGAGGGGCTACACCTTC. It encodes CASSPDRSRGYTF. The chain carries TRBV7-9 and TRBJ1-2; D not resolved. Between the trimmed V and J ends, which lost 5 bases and 8 bases, there was a span of 15 bases. This CDR3 spans 13 amino acids. Germline CDR1 SEHNR, CDR2 FQNEAQ (reference sequence).

In this sample, this clonotype turned up many times. The J gene is TRBJ1-2, the V gene TRBV4-3; 8 bases agree with TRBD1. CDR1 and CDR2 (germline): LGHNA, YSLEER. This CDR3 region has 17 residues. The V segment lost 0 bases and the J segment 0 bases; nucleotides outside the gene matches: 6. CDR3 loop: CASSQEDRELPNYGYTF. Here the CDR3 DNA reads TGCGCCAGCAGCCAAGAGGACAGGGAATTACCTAACTATGGCTACACCTTC.